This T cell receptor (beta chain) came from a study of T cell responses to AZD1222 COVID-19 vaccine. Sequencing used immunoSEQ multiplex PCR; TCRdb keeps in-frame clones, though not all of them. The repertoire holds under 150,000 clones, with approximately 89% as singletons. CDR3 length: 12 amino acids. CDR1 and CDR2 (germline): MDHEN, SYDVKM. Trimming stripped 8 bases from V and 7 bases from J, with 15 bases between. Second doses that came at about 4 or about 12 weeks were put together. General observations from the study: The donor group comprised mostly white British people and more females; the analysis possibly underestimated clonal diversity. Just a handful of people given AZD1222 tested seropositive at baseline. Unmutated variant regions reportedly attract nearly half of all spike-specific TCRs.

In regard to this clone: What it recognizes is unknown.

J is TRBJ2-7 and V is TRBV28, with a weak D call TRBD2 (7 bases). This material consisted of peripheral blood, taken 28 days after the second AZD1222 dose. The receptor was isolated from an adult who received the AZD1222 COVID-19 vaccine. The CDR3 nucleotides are TGTGCCAGCGTCCGGGGGGCAGAGGAGCAGTACTTC. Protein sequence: CASVRGAEEQYF.